One sample yielded the 32 T cell receptor beta chains listed below, sequenced in a study of shared clonotypes between healthy human individuals. Some clones are missing from TCRdb's copy, which holds only in-frame ones; the method was immunoSEQ multiplex PCR. The sample lists just over 2,000,000 clones, around 96% occurring once. CD45RO negativity and positive selection for CCR7 defined naive CD8 cells, a population that excluded terminally differentiated effector memory CD45RA+ cells. Source material: naive CD8+ T cells sorted from blood. These receptors came from a man aged 18-30 years in good health.

The rearrangement joins TRBV11-2 to TRBJ2-7, with D possibly TRBD2 on 6 matching bases. This CDR3 spans 16 amino acids. Trimming cost V 0 bases and J 2 bases, with 14 bases left between them. Germline V CDR1 and CDR2: SGHAT, FQNNGV. The CDR3 spells CASSLEMGLVAYEQYF. The DNA for the CDR3 is TGTGCCAGCAGCTTAGAGATGGGACTCGTAGCCTACGAGCAGTACTTC.

The chain joins TRBV21-1 to TRBJ1-5. TRBV21-1 is deemed a pseudogene. This CDR3 comprises 15 residues. The CDR3 here is CASSKSGVQIQPQHF. The CDR3 DNA is TGTGCCAGCAGCAAGTCGGGGGTTCAGATCCAGCCCCAGCATTTT.

J is TRBJ1-2 and V is TRBV28; 9 bases match TRBD1. Germline trimming cut 5 bases from V and 6 bases from J; bases unmatched to any gene: 13. There are 16 residues in the CDR3. Looked up from germline, CDR1 is MDHEN and CDR2 is SYDVKM. In DNA form, the CDR3 reads TGTGCCAGCAGTCTAGAGACCGGGACAGGGCGAAATGGCTACACCTTC. Translation gives CASSLETGTGRNGYTF.

J is TRBJ1-2 and V is TRBV7-2; D is uncertain. V gave up 6 bases and J gave up 0 bases, with 11 bases separating them. This CDR3 spans 14 amino acids. CDR1 and CDR2 (germline): SGHTA, FQGNSA. The CDR3 is CASSPKGANYGYTF. CDR3 sequence (DNA): TGTGCCAGCAGTCCGAAGGGAGCTAACTATGGCTACACCTTC.

The chain recombines TRBV4-3 with TRBJ2-1; the D is unclear. This CDR3 is 10 amino acids long. Germline V gene sequence: CDR1 LGHNA, CDR2 YSLEER. V was pared by 8 bases and J by 6 bases, with 5 bases between. The CDR3 region has the DNA TGCGCCAGCCTACCCAATGAGCAGTTCTTC. Translation gives CASLPNEQFF.

The chain employs TRBV6-6 and TRBJ1-1; D is perhaps TRBD1 (5 bases). Germline assignment: CDR1 MNHNY and CDR2 SVGAGI (reference sequence). V lost 5 bases, J lost 1 base, and 14 bases lay in between. This CDR3 contains 15 residues. CDR3: CASSRPGHPNTEAFF. As DNA, the CDR3 is TGTGCCAGCAGTCGCCCAGGACACCCGAACACTGAAGCTTTCTTT.

The chain carries TRBV5-4 and TRBJ2-1, with D tentatively TRBD2 (5 bases). Trimming cost V 3 bases and J 5 bases, with 9 bases left between them. This CDR3 has 13 residues. The germline V gene encodes CDR1 SGHNT and CDR2 YYREEE (reference sequence). The chain's CDR3 is CASSSGLDNEQFF. The CDR3 coding sequence is TGTGCCAGCAGCTCTGGACTGGACAATGAGCAGTTCTTC. Using reference TRBV5-4 and TRBJ2-1 for the parts outside the CDR3, the full variable domain is ETGVTQSPTHLIKTRGQQVTLRCSSQSGHNTVSWYQQALGQGPQFIFQYYREEENGRGNFPPRFSGLQFPNYSSELNVNALELDDSALYLCASSSGLDNEQFFGPGTRLTVL.

The chain carries TRBV9 and TRBJ1-2; the match to TRBD1 covers 7 bases. The CDR3 consists of 16 residues. Germline V gene data show CDR1 as SGDLS and CDR2 as YYNGEE. V gave up 4 bases and J gave up 2 bases; unmatched junction bases: 11. The CDR3 DNA is TGTGCCAGCAGCCCTGGTGACAGGGCCGGCAACTATGGCTACACCTTC. It yields the protein CASSPGDRAGNYGYTF.

V gene TRBV13 combines with J gene TRBJ2-2; D is perhaps TRBD1 or TRBD2 (5 bases each). The germline gives CDR1 PRHDT, CDR2 FYEKMQ (reference sequence). Trimming took off 5 bases at V and 3 bases at J, with 22 bases between the two ends. This CDR3 region has 18 residues. The CDR3 DNA reads as TGTGCCAGCAGCCTGGTGCCTAGCAGGGATTGGGACACCGGGGAGCTGTTTTTT. This translates into CASSLVPSRDWDTGELFF.

The chain couples TRBV7-8 to TRBJ1-2; D gene unclear. The CDR3 has 13 amino acids. From germline, CDR1 is SGHVS and CDR2 FQNEAQ. V lost 8 bases to trimming and J lost 4 bases, with 14 bases between them. The CDR3 DNA is TGTGCCAGCCAGCAGGCGGAAGGCTATGGCTACACCTTC. As protein: CASQQAEGYGYTF.

This clone has a single count. The chain combines TRBV5-1 with TRBJ2-1; 7 nucleotides line up with TRBD2. CDR1 and CDR2 (germline): SGHRS, YFSETQ. This CDR3 has 15 amino acids. Trimming took 4 bases from V and 0 from J; bases not matched to a gene: 4. CDR3 in DNA: TGCGCCAGCAGCATCGGACTAGACTCCTACAATGAGCAGTTCTTC. Its protein product is CASSIGLDSYNEQFF.

The CDR3 loop reads CASSLWRESYEQYF. CDR3 sequence (DNA): TGTGCCAGCAGTTTATGGCGGGAATCCTACGAGCAGTACTTC. The chain uses TRBV28 and TRBJ2-7; weak D call: TRBD2 (6 bases). The CDR3 covers 14 residues. Germline lookup yields CDR1 MDHEN and CDR2 SYDVKM. V lost 0 bases and J 1 base, leaving 7 bases between the germline ends.

The V gene is TRBV27, the J gene TRBJ2-5, with 8 nucleotides matching TRBD2. This CDR3 region has 13 residues. After removal of 6 bases from V and 5 bases from J, the junction contained 5 bases not matched to a gene. Germline V gene sequence: CDR1 MNHEY, CDR2 SMNVEV (reference sequence). The CDR3 is CASRRTSMETQYF. CDR3 bases: TGTGCCAGCAGACGGACTAGCATGGAGACCCAGTACTTC.

This chain uses TRBV21-1 with TRBJ1-3. TRBV21-1 corresponds to a pseudogene. The CDR3 is 16 residues long. As DNA, the CDR3 is TGTGCCAGCAGCACCAACGGGCCTCGCTCTGGAAACACCATATATTTT. It encodes CASSTNGPRSGNTIYF.

This chain links TRBV29-1 with TRBJ1-6; TRBD1 matches 7 bases. The germline V gene has CDR1 SQVTM and CDR2 ANQGSEA. This CDR3 has 13 residues. J gave up 8 bases and V 7 bases, and 8 bases lay outside the gene matches. The CDR3 protein is CSAQGDSDSPLHF. As DNA, the CDR3 is TGCAGCGCTCAGGGGGATAGCGATTCACCCCTCCACTTT.

V is TRBV28 and J is TRBJ1-1; a possible D gene is TRBD1 (5 bases). Trimming pared 5 bases from V and 7 bases from J, leaving 11 bases between. The CDR3 is 12 amino acids. Germline CDR1 and CDR2: MDHEN and SYDVKM. The CDR3 reads CASSNDSFEAFF. The CDR3 DNA follows: TGTGCCAGCAGTAATGACAGTTTTGAAGCTTTCTTT.

The rearrangement links TRBV25-1 to TRBJ2-3; maybe TRBD1 (5 bases). The CDR3 has 16 amino acids. Per the germline V gene, CDR1 is MGHDK and CDR2 is SYGVNS. Trimming shortened V by 2 bases and J by 0 bases, and 12 bases separated the two germline ends. The CDR3 sequence: CASSEMTVPSTDTQYF. DNA of the CDR3: TGTGCCAGCAGTGAAATGACAGTCCCTAGCACAGATACGCAGTATTTT. Full variable domain (remainder filled in from reference TRBV25-1 and TRBJ2-3): EADIYQTPRYLVIGTGKKITLECSQTMGHDKMYWYQQDPGMELHLIHYSYGVNSTEKGDLSSESTVSRIRTEHFPLTLESARPSHTSQYLCASSEMTVPSTDTQYFGPGTRLTVL.

In its sample, this clone was seen once. This chain joins TRBV6-1 and TRBJ1-5; D unresolved. Germline CDR1 MNHNS, CDR2 SASEGT. CDR3 size: 13 residues. Trimming stripped 6 bases from V and 5 bases from J, with 11 bases between. The CDR3 here is CASSPNGYQPQHF. In DNA form, the CDR3 reads TGTGCCAGCAGCCCCAATGGATATCAGCCCCAGCATTTT.

This chain joins TRBV9 and TRBJ2-1, with 11 bases identical to TRBD2. Germline V lookup: CDR1 SGDLS, CDR2 YYNGEE. Trimming cost V 0 bases and J 9 bases; bases outside gene matches: 8. The CDR3 contains 16 residues. The CDR3 here is CASSVVKLAGVSEQFF. CDR3 coding DNA: TGTGCCAGCAGCGTAGTGAAACTAGCGGGAGTTTCTGAGCAGTTCTTC.

J is TRBJ2-3 and V is TRBV7-9; TRBD2 matches at 7 bases. The CDR3 length is 16 residues. Germline V CDR1 and CDR2: SEHNR, FQNEAQ (reference sequence). V shed 5 bases and J 2 bases; nucleotides not matched to a gene: 10. CDR3 in DNA: TGTGCCAGCAGCCCTGGCCCGGGAGGAGACACAGATACGCAGTATTTT. It yields the protein CASSPGPGGDTDTQYF.

The CDR3 sequence: CASSLAYGREEETQYF. The DNA of the CDR3 is TGTGCCAGCAGCTTAGCTTATGGCAGGGAGGAAGAGACCCAGTACTTC. V usage is TRBV7-9 and J usage is TRBJ2-5; weak D call: TRBD2 (6 bases). CDR3 size: 16 residues. The germline V gene encodes CDR1 SEHNR and CDR2 FQNEAQ (reference sequence). Between the trimmed V and J ends, which lost 0 bases and 3 bases, there was a span of 14 bases.

Worth noting for this clone: The sample contains more than one DNA sequence encoding this CDR3. V gene TRBV27 combines with J gene TRBJ2-7; D is possibly TRBD2 (5 bases). This CDR3 spans 14 amino acids. V was shortened by 3 bases and J by 0 bases, with 9 bases between the two germline ends. Germline CDR1 is MNHEY and CDR2 is SMNVEV (reference sequence). Here the CDR3 reads CASSFRGSSYEQYF. As DNA, the CDR3 is TGTGCCAGCAGTTTTCGAGGGAGCTCCTACGAGCAGTACTTC.

The rearrangement links TRBV11-3 to TRBJ2-7; 8 bases agree with TRBD1. There are 14 residues in the CDR3. The germline V gene encodes CDR1 SGHNT and CDR2 YENEEA. V shed 5 bases and J 3 bases; nucleotides not matched to a gene: 6. The CDR3 sequence: CASSKGQDNYEQYF. In nucleotides, the CDR3 is TGTGCCAGCAGCAAGGGACAGGACAACTACGAGCAGTACTTC.

The V call is TRBV10-1, the J call TRBJ1-4, with no clear D. V was clipped by 2 bases and J by 6 bases, with 10 bases between them. The CDR3 extends over 14 amino acids. The germline V gene has CDR1 WNHNN and CDR2 SYGVQD (reference sequence). The CDR3 DNA reads as TGCGCCAGCAGTGAGAATGGGATGGATGAAAAACTGTTTTTT. The encoded protein is CASSENGMDEKLFF.

As for this clone: This may be a read error: a much more frequent sequence differs by one nucleotide. The sample contains more than one DNA sequence encoding this CDR3. The CDR3 protein is CASSLGDQPQHF. CDR3 DNA sequence: TGTGCCAGCAGTTTGGGGGATCAGCCCCAGCATTTT. This rearrangement joins TRBV7-9 to TRBJ1-5, with D tentatively TRBD1 (5 bases). Germline-derived CDR1 and CDR2 are SEHNR and FQNEAQ (reference sequence). The CDR3 is made up of 12 amino acids. V dropped 6 bases and J dropped 5 bases, with 8 bases sitting between them. Supplemented by reference TRBV7-9 and TRBJ1-5, the full variable domain reads DTGVSQNPRHKITKRGQNVTFRCDPISEHNRLYWYRQTLGQGPEFLTYFQNEAQLEKSRLLSDRFSAERPKGSFSTLEIQRTEQGDSAMYLCASSLGDQPQHFGDGTRLSIL.

The chain couples TRBV19 to TRBJ1-5; D remains ambiguous. Germline V gene sequence: CDR1 LNHDA, CDR2 SQIVND (reference sequence). Trimming stripped 2 bases from V and 12 bases from J, with 11 bases between. This CDR3 has 12 amino acids. The CDR3: CASSINPNFQHF. For the CDR3, the DNA is TGTGCCAGTAGTATAAACCCGAATTTCCAGCATTTT.

The CDR3 DNA follows: TGTGCCAGCAGCTTCGGCAGGGCAGACTATGGCTACACCTTC. It translates to CASSFGRADYGYTF. The rearrangement uses TRBV7-9 and TRBJ1-2, with a weak D call TRBD1 (5 bases). The V end lost 3 bases, the J end lost 3 bases, and 11 bases lay between the germline ends. Per the germline V gene, CDR1 is SEHNR and CDR2 is FQNEAQ (reference sequence). This CDR3 contains 14 residues.

For this clone: This same CDR3 is encoded by further DNA sequences in the sample. The V and J genes are TRBV27 and TRBJ2-5; TRBD2 aligns across 7 bases. This CDR3 spans 14 amino acids. The trim removed 0 bases at V and 3 bases at J, leaving 1 base unmatched. Germline V CDR1 and CDR2: MNHEY, SMNVEV (reference sequence). The CDR3, as DNA: TGTGCCAGCAGTTTATCGGGAGGGGAAGAGACCCAGTACTTC. Its protein product is CASSLSGGEETQYF.

V usage is TRBV4-3 and J usage is TRBJ2-2; tentative D call: TRBD1 (6 bases). Trimming took off 5 bases at V and 1 base at J, with 17 bases between the two ends. The CDR3 totals 17 residues. Germline CDR1 reads LGHNA; CDR2 reads YSLEER. The CDR3 DNA reads TGCGCCAGCAGCACCGGGACAACAACTCAGAACACCGGGGAGCTGTTTTTT. It translates to CASSTGTTTQNTGELFF.

The chain joins TRBV30 to TRBJ2-7; D possibly matches TRBD1 or TRBD2 (5 bases each). V was trimmed by 8 bases and J by 3 bases, leaving 20 bases between them. Germline V gene data show CDR1 as GTSNPN and CDR2 as SVGIG (reference sequence). The CDR3 loop spans 14 amino acids. CDR3 sequence (DNA): TGTGCCGGGGACCCTCCTGCAGTCATCTACGAGCAGTACTTC. It yields the protein CAGDPPAVIYEQYF.

V gene TRBV6-5 combines with J gene TRBJ1-6; D perhaps matches TRBD1 (6 bases). CDR1 is MNHEY, CDR2 SVGAGI, per germline. The CDR3 has 15 residues. V lost 4 bases and J 6 bases, leaving 13 bases between the germline ends. The CDR3, as DNA: TGTGCCAGCAGTTCGGGGGGACAATTTAATTCACCCCTCCACTTT. Its protein is CASSSGGQFNSPLHF.

The rearrangement links TRBV6-1 to TRBJ1-2; D is unresolved. The V end was cut by 2 bases, the J end by 2 bases, with 9 bases between. There are 14 residues in the CDR3. Germline V CDR1 and CDR2: MNHNS, SASEGT. CDR3 sequence reads: CASSELSRNYGYTF. The CDR3 DNA follows: TGTGCCAGCAGTGAACTGTCTAGGAACTATGGCTACACCTTC.